The following is a T cell receptor (beta chain) sequence with its context. The length of the CDR3 is 14 residues. Germline CDR1 reads ENHRY; CDR2 reads SYGVKD. The junction had 9 bases not matched to a gene; V was cut back by 7 bases and J by 5 bases. The data were obtained in a study of T cell changes during pregnancy in multiple sclerosis. The data were produced by immunoSEQ multiplex PCR, yet TCRdb's version contains in-frame clones alone and is incomplete. The sample lists nearly 110,000 clones; 91% were seen once. The sequencing here drew on peripheral blood, taken before pregnancy. The chain joins TRBV10-3 to TRBJ1-2; 8 nucleotides agree with TRBD1. The receptor's source is a female donor with multiple sclerosis, enrolled in a pregnancy study. Written as DNA, the CDR3 is TGTGCCATCATCTCGGACAGGGTCGGGTATGGCTACACCTTC. This translates into CAIISDRVGYGYTF.